A single sample is the source of the 5 T cell receptor beta chains below, sequenced in a study of T-cell reconstitution after alpha-beta-depleted transplantation in children. TCRbeta library preparation incorporated unique molecular identifiers. TCRdb recomputed calls from the PCR reads with MiXCR, one row per CDR3 protein. The repertoire holds some 300,000 distinct CDR3 sequences, with 9.5% to 13% as singletons. The input for sequencing was PBMCs, taken before TCRalphabeta/CD19-depleted stem cell transplant. The receptors derive from a boy under two years old with acute myeloid leukemia, due to receive a stem cell transplant.

Concerning this clonotype itself: Sequence at one end of the junction differs from germline and may be a read error. This chain connects TRBV7-2 to TRBJ2-3, with D possibly matching TRBD1 (6 bases). This CDR3 spans 15 amino acids. Germline assignment: CDR1 SGHTA and CDR2 FQGNSA. For the CDR3, the DNA is TGTGCCAGCAGCTTAGGGACAGTAAGCACAGATACGCGGTATTTT. Translated: CASSLGTVSTDTRYF.

This clonotype has at least ten counts. One end of the junction fails to match germline, which may point to a read error. The gene calls are TRBV7-2 and TRBJ2-1; D perhaps matches TRBD2 (5 bases). CDR1 is SGHTA and CDR2 is FQGNSA in the germline V gene. The CDR3 extends over 14 amino acids. CDR3 sequence reads: CASILAGVYNEQFF. The CDR3 coding sequence is TGTGCCAGCATCTTAGCCGGGGTCTACAATGAGCAGTTCTTC.

In this sample, this clonotype turned up many times. The V gene is TRBV21-1, the J gene TRBJ2-7. TRBV21-1 is a recognized pseudogene. This CDR3 is built from 15 residues. As DNA, the CDR3 is TGTGCCAGCAGCAACTTTTGCAGGAGCTCCTACGAGCAGTACTTC. Protein sequence: CASSNFCRSSYEQYF.

J is TRBJ2-7 and V is TRBV30, with D unresolved. The V end lost 2 bases, the J end lost 4 bases, and 12 bases lay between the germline ends. Germline CDR1 is GTSNPN and CDR2 is SVGIG (reference sequence). This CDR3 is 13 amino acids long. The CDR3 DNA follows: TGTGCCTGGAGTTTCATGGGTAGTTACGAGCAGTACTTC. Translated: CAWSFMGSYEQYF.

This clonotype was seen a single time. This CDR3 is CASSQGQGETQYF. CDR3 nucleotide sequence: TGTGCCAGCTCACAAGGACAGGGAGAGACCCAGTACTTC. This rearrangement joins TRBV18 to TRBJ2-5, with 8 bases identical to TRBD1. This CDR3 spans 13 amino acids. V lost 4 bases, J lost 4 bases, and 2 bases stayed unmatched. Per germline, CDR1 KGHSH and CDR2 LQKENI.